The clone carrying this TCR beta chain has a handful of counts. CDR1 is WNHNN and CDR2 is SYGVQD in the germline V gene (reference sequence). The CDR3 is made up of 14 amino acids. Then a second PCR, running roughly 7 to 11 cycles, was carried out with a sample-barcoded 5' primer and a J-beta primer mix. TCRdb used MiXCR to reprocess the 5' RACE reads, holding one entry per CDR3 protein. The sample holds 750,000 or so distinct CDR3 sequences, roughly 25% seen once. This sample is part of a study of blood T cells in healthy people across ages. These data also featured in a second study, about T cells of mothers and their children. From that report: Thymic selection shapes TCR recombination output similarly in related and unrelated pairs.

The genes are TRBV10-1 and TRBJ2-5; D not resolved. The J call may be incorrect, as the DNA end agrees better with TRBJ2-7. The receptor was isolated from a boy aged 5-17 years in good health. Sequencing was done on a sample of blood. Here the CDR3 DNA reads TGCGCCAGCAGTGAGTCGGAGACACCCTACGAGCAGTACTTC. It codes for CASSESETPYEQYF.